The next 2 T cell receptor beta chains were all read from a single sample in a study of T cells in women clearing cervical HPV infection. The method was immunoSEQ multiplex PCR; TCRdb's version includes in-frame clones alone and lacks a portion of them. The sample spans about 26,000 clones; the ten largest clones claim less than 4%. Input material: blood buffy coat. The receptor set was obtained from a woman aged 18 to 75 with a cervical HPV16 infection that either progressed to CIN3+ or cleared (not recorded which).

The CDR3 bases that were read are TGTGCCAGCTCACCACAGGGGTTGACCTACGAG. This translates into CASSPQGLTYE. The CDR3 reads in full as CASSPQGLTYEQYF. This chain links TRBV18 with TRBJ2-7, with D perhaps TRBD1 (5 bases). The observed sequence ends 3 residues before the CDR3 terminus, with the missing tail filled in from the germline J gene. Germline loops: CDR1 KGHSH, CDR2 LQKENI. The CDR3 extends over 14 amino acids. Trimming took off 1 base at V and 2 bases at J, with 9 bases between the two ends.

To note about this clone: The read falls 3 residues short of the CDR3 end, and the missing part is taken from the germline J gene. This sequence joins TRBV5-1 and TRBJ2-1, with a possible D match to TRBD1 (5 bases). The V end was cut by 2 bases, the J end by 0 bases, with 15 bases between. The CDR3 loop spans 17 amino acids. The germline V gene has CDR1 SGHRS and CDR2 YFSETQ. This CDR3 is CASSLREGALSYNEQFF. The covered CDR3 bases are TGCGCCAGCAGCTTAAGAGAAGGGGCCCTCTCCTACAATGAG.